Sequencing of this TCR beta chain was carried out in a study of cytomegalovirus exposure and HLA in healthy donors (dated by TCRdb to the late 2010s). Context from the whole study: In an earlier analysis of fewer than 750 of the donors, roughly 300 Gb of sequence data and just under 120 million unique TCR beta sequences from 150 million to 200 million T cells were reported. About 300 gigabases of sequencing data and 70 million to 85 million unique TCR sequences were included in an early release covering several hundred HLA-typed donors. Among the roughly 380 genotyped donors, around 81% belonged to the genetic ancestry cluster associated with self-reported Caucasian donors. The number of donors typed differed by locus, with about 629-640 for A, B, C, DRB1 and DQB1, roughly 520 for DQA1, about 610 for DPA1, and around 460 for DPB1. The study aimed to test whether cataloging public T cell receptors could reveal signatures of past pathogen exposure. In addition to the first cohort of 650 to 800 subjects, a separate validation cohort of 100 to 150 different subjects was used. To study patterns of TCR occurrence, a later analysis re-analyzed previously published TCR beta repertoires from around 670 donors and added high-resolution HLA genotyping. In an earlier analysis of about 590 of the donors, high-throughput TCR beta sequencing was used to judge whether each TCR beta V gene segment behaved as functional or pseudogenic. A later genetic analysis used genome-wide SNP genotypes for about 65% of the 666 donors, treating that subset as a discovery cohort. Among about 400 genotyped donors of the cohort, an average of about 240,000 unique TCR beta nucleotide sequences was sequenced per donor, of which roughly 17% were non-productive. HLA typing covered class I and class II loci at four-digit resolution. Donor age, sex, ethnicity and CMV serostatus were collected together with the repertoire data. Rather than using new phenotypic data, the later analysis identified candidate immune exposures from TCR beta sequences and from how often those sequences occurred across donors. Four to six DR-DQ haplotypes were handled as single units for association and clustering, since linkage in the cohort was strong. All discovery cohort repertoires had been generated using a single sequencing platform. The T cell repertoires of several hundred subjects were profiled by immunosequencing and related to cytomegalovirus serostatus. To predict cytomegalovirus infection status, the study combined high-throughput TCR immunosequencing, statistical association of individual TCRs with disease status, and machine learning. What the authors observed across the whole study: Most TCR sequences were seen in very few donors, while some public TCRs were found in many individuals. When HLA alleles, especially DR and DQ, strongly co-occurred, attributing TCR associations to individual alleles was difficult. In vitro tests confirmed that a few of the cytomegalovirus-associated TCR beta chains recognize cytomegalovirus antigens. According to a later analysis, most CMV-associated TCR beta chains appeared to be HLA-restricted, and the HLA associations seemed to be driven largely by CMV exposure. HLA typing was unavailable for some donors at each locus, so association tests used only the typed subset. In a later analysis, TCR association rates were found to vary across HLA loci, with the most associated TCRs seen for DRB1 alleles and the fewest for HLA-C alleles. An association between a missense DCLRE1C variant and V-gene and J-gene trimming of TCR beta chains was found in a later genetic analysis and replicated in an independent cohort. The study listed 150 to 200 TCR beta chains as associated with cytomegalovirus. A cluster of highly shared sequence variants was judged likely to represent a technical artifact of the sequencing pipeline. Because counts were too low, 15 to 20 rarely observed V segments, including chromosome 9 orphons, were left out of the earlier analysis of 587 of the donors. In an earlier analysis of more than 450 of the donors, most TCR beta V segments were observed in productive rearrangements about 90% or about 30% of the time, broadly matching IMGT annotations. In a later analysis, HLA-associated TCR beta chains showed more clonal expansion and lower generation probabilities than non-associated chains that were equally common. The authors suggested that the approach could potentially be extended to other disease states and immunological phenotypes. According to a later analysis, parvovirus B19, influenza, CMV and Epstein-Barr virus appeared linked to several top co-occurrence clusters. A further reported finding was that TCR beta sequences accurately predicted the HLA-A and HLA-B alleles for most subjects in the first cohort. Sequencing depth was assumed to be roughly uniform across donors in the presence/absence analyses, though that assumption may not hold. The classifier was reported to diagnose cytomegalovirus status with high specificity and sensitivity in both the original cohort and the validation cohort. In a later analysis, some 17,000 TCR beta sequences were associated with specific HLA alleles at a false discovery rate of 0.05. In a later genetic analysis, fewer N-insertions in productive TCRs were reported among donors in an Asian-associated ancestry cluster than the roughly 640-donor mean. For the cohort, immune exposure information was limited to CMV serostatus. Linkage disequilibrium might explain the correlated functional status among segregating V segments, but an unknown experimental factor could not be excluded. This cohort had only TCR beta chains sequenced, and the lack of alpha or paired-chain data limited which features could be detected. Some IMGT-functional V segments, including TRBV6-2 and TRBV6-3, could not be told apart with the 87-base-pair reads, so those segments were excluded.

Note on this clone: The clone's antigen remains unknown. The record has no base qualities; no much larger clone is one base away.

The CDR3 numbers 14 residues from cysteine through phenylalanine. Here the CDR3 DNA is all that survives: 42 bases in frame from base 1. The CDR1 and CDR2 encoded by the germline V gene are LGHNA and YNFKEQ. The V end loses 1 base and the J end loses 0 bases, and a stretch of 5 bases separates them. In total, roughly 670 healthy bone marrow donors made up the cohort. All cohort members were sampled while nominally healthy, although unrecorded immune exposures were likely present. The donor tested CMV seronegative, placing the donor among the 350 or so seronegative members of the cohort. Every donor gave a peripheral blood sample, and the peripheral blood mononuclear cells from that sample were used for TCR beta sequencing. Genomic DNA was extracted from the blood cell samples with the Qiagen DNeasy Blood Extraction Kit. The method behind the library was the immunoSEQ multiplex PCR assay. For the multiplex PCR, a mixture combining 60 forward primers for TCR Vbeta segments and 13 reverse primers for TCR Jbeta segments was used. A multiplex PCR assay on genomic DNA amplified the CDR3 region of rearranged TCR beta genes. The Illumina HiSeq System was used to sequence the amplified TCR beta libraries as 87-base-pair reads. Concerning the study's data processing: A later analysis counted approximately 84 million unique TCR beta chains across the 550 to 800 repertoires, and roughly 11 million of these chains were shared by at least two donors. To remove PCR and sequencing errors, raw reads were error-corrected and collapsed into unique sequences using a nearest-neighbor algorithm that merged closely related sequences. Alignment of CDR3 sequences to IMGT reference sequences was used to assign V, D and J gene segments. For a sequence to be retained, at least a six-nucleotide match to both a V gene segment and a J gene segment was required. Rearrangements were called productive when the CDR3 lacked stop codons and stayed in frame with V and J; all others were non-productive. Following IMGT convention, CDR3 was defined as the stretch from the second conserved V-encoded cysteine to the conserved J-encoded phenylalanine. The earlier analysis of a few hundred of the donors excluded sequences that lacked an unambiguous match to a single V gene segment. An earlier analysis of several hundred of the donors called V segments functional above 56.7% productive rearrangements and segregating when the between-donor standard deviation exceeded 5%. A statistical classification framework was developed to diagnose cytomegalovirus status using the catalog of TCR beta chain sequences. V and J gene assignment, in a later analysis, came from comparing TCR nucleotide sequences with IMGT/GENE-DB human TR gene sequences. A later analysis assigned CDR3 sequences and most-parsimonious VDJ recombination scenarios with the TCRdist pipeline. In a later analysis, each TCR beta chain was defined by its CDR3 amino acid sequence together with its V-gene family, and reads lacking a unique V-gene family were excluded. In a later analysis, fewer than 600 highly shared, low-generation-probability nucleotide sequences were removed to address suspected cross-contamination and a sequencing artifact. In a later analysis, a clonal expansion index for each public chain was calculated from normalized within-repertoire ranks of inferred template counts. In a later analysis, generation probabilities were computed using a VDJ recombination model fitted to out-of-frame rearrangements, and the results were checked against IGoR. Hypergeometric tests were used in a later analysis to score TCR-TCR, TCR-HLA and TCR-CMV co-occurrence, with a repertoire-size bias correction applied to the TCR pairs. To estimate false discovery rates, a later analysis permuted the HLA or CMV assignments 20 times. A later analysis grouped co-occurring TCRs with DBSCAN, adding TCRdist sequence similarity when clustering within HLA-allele-positive subsets. Repertoires with fewer than 30,000 or more than 120,000 public chains were left out of co-occurrence clustering, as were five repertoires with anomalous nucleotide sharing. TCRdb limited this immuneACCESS table to in-frame rearrangements with V and J called. A share of clones is missing; checked studies link under half to unresolved V genes, and the rest is unexplained. That table supplies the V and J calls and clone size; D and trimming were determined from the DNA. For this sample there are 180,000 or so clones; more than 75% appear just once. The top ten clonotypes cover approximately 1.4% of the sample.

Recombination connected TRBV4-2 to TRBJ2-3, with the D gene too uncertain to name. This sequence originates from a man aged 40-50 years in good health and CMV-seronegative. The sequencing input was PBMCs. The DNA sequence is as follows: TGTGCCAGCAGCCAAGCACAGAGCACAGATACGCAGTATTTT. Its amino acids are CASSQAQSTDTQYF.